The 15 T cell receptor beta chains below come from one sample, sequenced in a study of blood T cells in healthy people across ages. The second PCR ran about 6 to 11 cycles with a sample-barcoded 5' primer and J-beta primers. TCRdb used MiXCR to reprocess the 5' RACE reads, holding one entry per CDR3 protein. The sample includes around 900,000 distinct CDR3 sequences, 51% seen only once; the top ten take roughly 23%. The sequenced sample consisted of blood. These receptors were taken from a woman aged 55-70 years in good health.

The CDR3: CASSQGEPSYEQYF. In DNA form, the CDR3 reads TGTGCCAGCAGCCAAGGCGAACCCTCCTACGAGCAGTACTTC. The rearrangement links TRBV4-2 to TRBJ2-7; D is ambiguous. CDR3 length: 14 amino acids. V shed 1 base and J shed 0 bases, with 7 bases lying between them. Per the germline V gene, CDR1 is LGHNA and CDR2 is YNFKEQ.

This clonotype was found many times. This CDR3 reads CASSQSGRTAYNEQFF. As DNA, the CDR3 is TGCGCCAGCAGCCAATCCGGGAGGACCGCCTACAATGAGCAGTTCTTC. The chain couples TRBV4-3 to TRBJ2-1, with 7 bases matching TRBD2. The germline V gene has CDR1 LGHNA and CDR2 YSLEER. The V and J ends lost 2 bases and 2 bases, in that order; junction bases with no gene match: 6. The length of the CDR3 is 16 residues.

The V call is TRBV7-2, the J call TRBJ2-5; tentative D call: TRBD1 (6 bases). This CDR3 is 14 amino acids long. Trimming took 4 bases from V and 3 from J, leaving 12 bases between them. The germline CDR1 and CDR2 sequences are SGHTA and FQGNSA. CDR3 loop: CASSSPRGKETQYF. The CDR3 DNA reads as TGTGCCAGCAGCTCCCCAAGGGGGAAAGAGACCCAGTACTTC.

This clonotype has just one count. V is TRBV28 and J is TRBJ1-2; no firm D call. The CDR3 has 14 amino acids. The germline gives CDR1 MDHEN, CDR2 SYDVKM. Trimming shortened V by 3 bases and J by 2 bases, and 10 bases separated the two germline ends. CDR3 in amino acids: CASSLRPGNYGYTF. CDR3 nucleotide sequence: TGTGCCAGCAGTTTGCGGCCGGGAAACTATGGCTACACCTTC.

The V gene is TRBV20-1, the J gene TRBJ2-7; 15 nucleotides line up with TRBD2. The J call may be mistaken, given a closer DNA end match to TRBJ2-5. The CDR3 runs 16 residues. The germline CDR1 and CDR2 sequences are DFQATT and SNEGSKA (reference sequence). This CDR3 reads CSALAPGLAGGETQYF. The CDR3 nucleotides read TGCAGTGCTCTTGCGCCGGGACTAGCGGGAGGAGAGACCCAGTACTTC.

This chain joins TRBV7-9 and TRBJ2-3; 7 nucleotides align to TRBD2. CDR3 length equals 15 residues. CDR1 and CDR2 (germline): SEHNR, FQNEAQ (reference sequence). Trimming took 8 bases from V and 4 from J; bases not matched to a gene: 12. The CDR3 DNA reads TGTGCCAGCGTGTGGCGTCCGAGCGGGGCAGATACGCAGTATTTT. It translates to CASVWRPSGADTQYF.

V and J are TRBV2 and TRBJ2-7, with D unresolved. The CDR3 sequence is 13 residues long. CDR1 and CDR2 (germline): SNHLY, FYNNEI. V lost 7 bases and J lost 0, with 10 bases in between. CDR3 DNA: TGTGCCAGCACGCACGGCGGCTCCTACGAGCAGTACTTC. It translates to CASTHGGSYEQYF.

This clonotype was detected a few times. The chain combines TRBV20-1 with TRBJ1-6, with D tentatively TRBD1 (5 bases). Germline CDR1 reads DFQATT; CDR2 reads SNEGSKA (reference sequence). The CDR3 is 15 amino acids. With 6 bases removed from V and 10 bases from J, the gap between germline ends came to 22 bases. CDR3 region: CSASYFRANQSPLHF. The CDR3 DNA sequence: TGCAGTGCCTCATACTTCAGGGCCAACCAATCACCCCTCCACTTT.

This rearrangement joins TRBV5-1 to TRBJ2-5; D gene ambiguous. CDR1 and CDR2 from the germline V gene are SGHRS and YFSETQ. This CDR3 is 15 amino acids long. With 6 bases removed from V and 0 bases from J, the gap between germline ends came to 15 bases. DNA of the CDR3: TGCGCCAGCATGTGGAGAGGCGGAGACCAAGAGACCCAGTACTTC. Amino acids: CASMWRGGDQETQYF.

The V gene is TRBV21-1, the J gene TRBJ2-3; the table gives TRBD2 as D, unverified against the DNA. TRBV21-1 is a pseudogene locus. The CDR3 runs to 17 residues. Here the CDR3 DNA reads TGTGCCAGCACCGATAATCTAGCGGGAGTAGGCACAGATACGCAGTATTTT. This translates into CASTDNLAGVGTDTQYF.

The rearrangement uses TRBV7-2 and TRBJ1-3; D is uncertain. This CDR3 contains 13 residues. V shed 0 bases and J shed 15 bases, with 15 bases lying between them. CDR1 and CDR2 from the germline V gene are SGHTA and FQGNSA. The chain's CDR3 is CASSLAFAAWAYF. Here the CDR3 DNA reads TGTGCCAGCAGCTTAGCGTTCGCGGCTTGGGCATATTTT.

Concerning this clonotype itself: The germline gene is not matched at one end of the junction; a read error may be the cause. This chain joins TRBV10-1 and TRBJ1-2, with D uncertain. CDR1 and CDR2 from the germline V gene are WNHNN and SYGVQD (reference sequence). The CDR3 contains 13 residues. The DNA of the CDR3 is TGCGCCAGCGGTGACTCTCAAATTCGAGGCTACACCTTC. Translating gives CASGDSQIRGYTF.

In DNA, the CDR3 is TGCAGCGTCGCACGGGAGCGGAGATACAATGAGCAGTTCTTC. Its translation: CSVARERRYNEQFF. V gene TRBV29-1 combines with J gene TRBJ2-1, with D possibly matching TRBD2 (6 bases). The V end was cut by 6 bases, the J end by 4 bases, with 16 bases between. There are 14 residues in the CDR3. CDR1 and CDR2 (germline): SQVTM, ANQGSEA.

This clonotype was observed a handful of times. This rearrangement joins TRBV29-1 to TRBJ2-7; D uncertain. Trimming cost V 6 bases and J 4 bases, with 10 bases left between them. The CDR3 extends over 11 amino acids. Germline V gene data show CDR1 as SQVTM and CDR2 as ANQGSEA. CDR3 in amino acids: CSVRSVYEQYF. The CDR3 DNA is TGCAGCGTCAGGAGCGTGTACGAGCAGTACTTC.

The J gene is TRBJ2-5, the V gene TRBV18, with 13 bases aligning to TRBD2. Gene TRBJ2-7 matches the end of the DNA better, so the J call may be wrong. The CDR3 consists of 14 residues. CDR1 KGHSH and CDR2 LQKENI come from the germline V gene. The CDR3 here is CARLGGTSGNEQYF. As DNA, the CDR3 is TGTGCCAGGCTAGGAGGGACTAGCGGGAACGAGCAGTACTTC.